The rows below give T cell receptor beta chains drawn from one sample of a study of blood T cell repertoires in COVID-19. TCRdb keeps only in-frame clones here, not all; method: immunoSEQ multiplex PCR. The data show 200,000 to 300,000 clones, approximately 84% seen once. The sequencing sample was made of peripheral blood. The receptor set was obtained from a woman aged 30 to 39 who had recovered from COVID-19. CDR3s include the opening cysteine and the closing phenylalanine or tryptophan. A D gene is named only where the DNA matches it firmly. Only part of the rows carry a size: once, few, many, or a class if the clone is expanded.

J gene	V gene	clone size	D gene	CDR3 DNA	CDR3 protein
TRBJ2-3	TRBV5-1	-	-	TGCGCCAGCAGCTTGGTATCCCCCGTCGATACGCAGTATTTT	CASSLVSPVDTQYF
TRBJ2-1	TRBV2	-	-	TGTGCCAGCGGGGACACTTACAATGAGCAGTTCTTC	CASGDTYNEQFF
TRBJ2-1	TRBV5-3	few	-	TGTGCCAGACCCCCTCAGGGGACGCATGAGCAGTTCTTC	CARPPQGTHEQFF
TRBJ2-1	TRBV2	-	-	TGTGCCAGCAGTGATGCTAGTCGTGAGCAGTTCTTC	CASSDASREQFF
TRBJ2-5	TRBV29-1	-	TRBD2	TGCAGCGTTGATGGACTAGCGGAAGAGACCCAGTACTTC	CSVDGLAEETQYF
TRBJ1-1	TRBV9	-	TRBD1	TGTGCCAGCAGCCGTACTACAGGGGGAGGAAGCACTGAAGCTTTCTTT	CASSRTTGGGSTEAFF
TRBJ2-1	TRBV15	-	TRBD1	TGTGCCACCAGCACCATAGCCGGGACAGTAGGTTATGAGCAGTTCTTC	CATSTIAGTVGYEQFF
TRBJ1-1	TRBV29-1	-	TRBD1	TGCAGCGTTAACAGGGGCGCCGCTGAAGCTTTCTTT	CSVNRGAAEAFF
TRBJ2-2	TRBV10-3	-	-	TGTGCCATCTCGAGCGGAGCGAACACCGGGGAGCTGTTTTTT	CAISSGANTGELFF
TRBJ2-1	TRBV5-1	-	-	TGCGCCAGCAGCTCTCAGGGCGATGAGCAGTTCTTC	CASSSQGDEQFF
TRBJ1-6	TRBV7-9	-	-	TGTGCCAGCAGCTCGGACAGTCGCTCCTATAATTCACCCCTCCACTTT	CASSSDSRSYNSPLHF
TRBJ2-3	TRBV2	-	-	TGTGCCAGCAGTGGGAGGGTAACAGATACGCAGTATTTT	CASSGRVTDTQYF
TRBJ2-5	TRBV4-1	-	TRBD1	TGCGCCAGCAGCCAAGGCCCGACAGGGGGCCAAGAGACCCAGTACTTC	CASSQGPTGGQETQYF
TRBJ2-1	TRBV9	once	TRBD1	TGTGCCAGCAGCGGCTCCGGGACAGCATACAATGAGCAGTTCTTC	CASSGSGTAYNEQFF
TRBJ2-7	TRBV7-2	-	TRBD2	TGTGCCAGCAGCTTTACTAGCGGGGACTACGAGCAGTACTTC	CASSFTSGDYEQYF
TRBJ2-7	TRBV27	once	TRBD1	TGTGCCAGCTCCGGGACAGGGGCAGATGAGCAGTACTTC	CASSGTGADEQYF
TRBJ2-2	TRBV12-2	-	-	TGTGCAAGTCGCCCTCGGAACACCGGGGAGCTGTTTTTT	CASRPRNTGELFF
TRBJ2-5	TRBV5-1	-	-	TGCGCCAGCAGCGGAGTGGAAGGCGCCTCCCAAGAGACCCAGTACTTC	CASSGVEGASQETQYF
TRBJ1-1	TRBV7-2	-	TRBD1	TGTGCCAGCAGCTTAGGCGACAGGGGGCTTACTGAAGCTTTCTTT	CASSLGDRGLTEAFF
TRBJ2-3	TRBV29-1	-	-	TGCAGCGTTGGACAGAAGGGGACAGATACGCAGTATTTT	CSVGQKGTDTQYF
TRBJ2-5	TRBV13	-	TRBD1	TGTGCCAGCAGCCAACTTGGACAGGGAGAAGAGACCCAGTACTTC	CASSQLGQGEETQYF
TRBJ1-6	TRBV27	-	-	TGTGCCAGCAGCCTATCGACTGGTACCCCCAATTCACCCCTCCACTTT	CASSLSTGTPNSPLHF
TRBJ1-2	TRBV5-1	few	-	TGCGCCAGCAGTAAAGGGGAAAATGGCTACACCTTC	CASSKGENGYTF
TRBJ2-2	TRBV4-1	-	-	TGCGCCAGCAGCCCCTCGGTACCCGGGGAGCTGTTTTTT	CASSPSVPGELFF
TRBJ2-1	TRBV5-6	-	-	TGTGCCAGCAGCTTCAGGGGACGGGGGGACAATGAGCAGTTCTTC	CASSFRGRGDNEQFF
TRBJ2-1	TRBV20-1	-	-	TGCAGTGCTAGTGAGGACAGAGCCTACAATGAGCAGTTCTTC	CSASEDRAYNEQFF
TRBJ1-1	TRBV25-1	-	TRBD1	TGTGCCAGCAGTGAAGGTCCCGGGACAGGGCACACTGAAGCTTTCTTT	CASSEGPGTGHTEAFF
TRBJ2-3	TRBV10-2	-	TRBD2	TGCGCCAGCAGTCCCCCGACTAGCGACACAGATACGCAGTATTTT	CASSPPTSDTDTQYF
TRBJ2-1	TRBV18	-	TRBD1	TGTGCCAGCTCCCCTGACAGGGTATTGGACAATGAGCAGTTCTTC	CASSPDRVLDNEQFF